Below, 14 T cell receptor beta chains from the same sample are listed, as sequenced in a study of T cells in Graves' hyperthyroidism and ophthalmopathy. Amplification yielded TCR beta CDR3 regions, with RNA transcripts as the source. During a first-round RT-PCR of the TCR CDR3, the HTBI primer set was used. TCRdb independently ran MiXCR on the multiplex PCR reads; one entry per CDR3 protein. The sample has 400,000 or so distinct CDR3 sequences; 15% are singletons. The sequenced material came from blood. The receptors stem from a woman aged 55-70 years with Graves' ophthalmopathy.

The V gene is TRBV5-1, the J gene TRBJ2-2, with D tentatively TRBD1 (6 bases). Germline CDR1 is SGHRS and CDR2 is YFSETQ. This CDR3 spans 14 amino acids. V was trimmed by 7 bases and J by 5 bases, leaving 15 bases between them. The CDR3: CASRPNRVTGELFF. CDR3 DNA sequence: TGCGCCAGCCGACCTAACAGGGTGACCGGGGAGCTGTTTTTT.

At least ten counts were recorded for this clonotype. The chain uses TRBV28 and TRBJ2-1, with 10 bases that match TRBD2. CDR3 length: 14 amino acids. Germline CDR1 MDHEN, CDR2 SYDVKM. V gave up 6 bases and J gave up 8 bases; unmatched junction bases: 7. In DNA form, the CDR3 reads TGTGCCAGCAGCCAACTAGCGGGAATTTATGAGCAGTTCTTC. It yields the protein CASSQLAGIYEQFF.

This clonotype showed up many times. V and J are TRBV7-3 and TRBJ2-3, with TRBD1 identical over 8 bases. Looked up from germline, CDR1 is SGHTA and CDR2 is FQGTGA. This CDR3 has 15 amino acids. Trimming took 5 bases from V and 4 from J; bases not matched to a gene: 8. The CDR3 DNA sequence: TGTGCCAGCAGCCTCAGGGGGCACGGGTCAGATACGCAGTATTTT. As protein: CASSLRGHGSDTQYF.

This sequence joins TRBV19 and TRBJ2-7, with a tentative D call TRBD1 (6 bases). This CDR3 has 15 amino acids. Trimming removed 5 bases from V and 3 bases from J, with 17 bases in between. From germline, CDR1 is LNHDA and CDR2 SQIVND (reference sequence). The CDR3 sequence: CASSSSKRQVYEQYF. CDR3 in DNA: TGTGCCAGTAGTTCCTCAAAGAGACAGGTCTACGAGCAGTACTTC.

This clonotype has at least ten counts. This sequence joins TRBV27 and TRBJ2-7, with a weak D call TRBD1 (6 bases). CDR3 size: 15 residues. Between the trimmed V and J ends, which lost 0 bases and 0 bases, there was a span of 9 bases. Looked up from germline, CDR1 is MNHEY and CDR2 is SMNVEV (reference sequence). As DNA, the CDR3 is TGTGCCAGCAGTTTATCGAGGGGGATCTCCTACGAGCAGTACTTC. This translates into CASSLSRGISYEQYF.

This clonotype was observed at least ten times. This chain's CDR3 is CASSFGLAGRTETQYF. CDR3 DNA sequence: TGTGCCAGCAGCTTCGGTCTAGCGGGCCGAACGGAGACCCAGTACTTC. The V and J genes are TRBV11-2 and TRBJ2-5; TRBD2 aligns across 8 bases. The germline V gene encodes CDR1 SGHAT and CDR2 FQNNGV. The ends lost 3 bases at V and 5 bases at J; junction bases unmatched: 11. The CDR3 contains 16 residues. Complete variable domain (other parts from reference TRBV11-2 and TRBJ2-5): EAGVAQSPRYKIIEKRQSVAFWCNPISGHATLYWYQQILGQGPKLLIQFQNNGVVDDSQLPKDRFSAERLKGVDSTLKIQPAKLEDSAVYLCASSFGLAGRTETQYFGPGTRLLVL.

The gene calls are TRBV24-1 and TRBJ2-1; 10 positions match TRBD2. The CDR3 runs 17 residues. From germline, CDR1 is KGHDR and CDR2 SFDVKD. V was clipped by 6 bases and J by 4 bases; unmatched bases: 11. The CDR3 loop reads CATSPRKAGGRYNEQFF. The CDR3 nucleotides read TGTGCCACCAGTCCGAGGAAAGCGGGAGGGAGGTACAATGAGCAGTTCTTC.

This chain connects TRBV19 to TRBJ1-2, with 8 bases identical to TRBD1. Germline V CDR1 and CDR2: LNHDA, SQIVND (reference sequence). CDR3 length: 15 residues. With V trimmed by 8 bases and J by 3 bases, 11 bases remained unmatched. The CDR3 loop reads CASGRQGRGDYGYTF. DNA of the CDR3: TGTGCCAGTGGAAGACAGGGGAGGGGCGACTATGGCTACACCTTC.

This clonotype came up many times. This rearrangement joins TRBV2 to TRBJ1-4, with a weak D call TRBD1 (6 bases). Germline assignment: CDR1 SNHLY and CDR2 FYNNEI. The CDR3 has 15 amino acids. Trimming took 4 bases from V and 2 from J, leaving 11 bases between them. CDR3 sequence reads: CASSARGPTNEKLFF. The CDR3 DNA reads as TGTGCCAGCAGTGCCCGGGGGCCCACTAATGAAAAACTGTTTTTT.

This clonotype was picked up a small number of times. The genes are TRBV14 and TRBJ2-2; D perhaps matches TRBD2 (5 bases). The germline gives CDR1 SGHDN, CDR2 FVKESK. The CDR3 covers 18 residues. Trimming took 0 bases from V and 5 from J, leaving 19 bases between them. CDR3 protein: CASSQELRRGPGTGELFF. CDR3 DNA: TGTGCCAGCAGCCAAGAGTTAAGGCGCGGGCCGGGGACCGGGGAGCTGTTTTTT.

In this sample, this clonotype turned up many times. CDR3 loop: CSAPTPRGAETQYF. DNA for the CDR3: TGCAGTGCTCCCACGCCCCGTGGAGCGGAGACCCAGTACTTC. This chain joins TRBV20-1 and TRBJ2-5; D ambiguous. The germline gives CDR1 DFQATT, CDR2 SNEGSKA (reference sequence). V was trimmed by 5 bases and J by 5 bases, leaving 18 bases between them. The CDR3 has 14 amino acids.

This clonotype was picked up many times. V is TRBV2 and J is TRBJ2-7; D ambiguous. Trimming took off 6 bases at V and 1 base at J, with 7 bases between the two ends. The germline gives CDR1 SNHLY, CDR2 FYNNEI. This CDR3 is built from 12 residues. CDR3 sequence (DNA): TGTGCCAGCAGGGCGGATTCCTACGAGCAGTACTTC. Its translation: CASRADSYEQYF.

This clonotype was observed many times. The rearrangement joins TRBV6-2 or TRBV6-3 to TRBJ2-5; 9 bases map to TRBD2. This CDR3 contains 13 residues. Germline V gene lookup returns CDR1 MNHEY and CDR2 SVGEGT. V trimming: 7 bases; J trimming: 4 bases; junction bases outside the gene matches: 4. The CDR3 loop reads CASTPAGGETQYF. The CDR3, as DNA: TGTGCCAGCACCCCAGCGGGAGGAGAGACCCAGTACTTC.

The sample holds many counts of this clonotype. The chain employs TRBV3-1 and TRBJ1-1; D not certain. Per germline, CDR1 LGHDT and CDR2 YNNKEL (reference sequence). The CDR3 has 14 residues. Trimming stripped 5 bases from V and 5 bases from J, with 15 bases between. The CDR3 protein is CASSTAGERTEAFF. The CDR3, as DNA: TGTGCCAGCAGCACGGCCGGGGAGAGGACTGAAGCTTTCTTT. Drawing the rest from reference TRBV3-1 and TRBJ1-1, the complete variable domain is DTAVSQTPKYLVTQMGNDKSIKCEQNLGHDTMYWYKQDSKKFLKIMFSYNNKELIINETVPNRFSPKSPDKAHLNLHINSLELGDSAVYFCASSTAGERTEAFFGQGTRLTVV.